Each of the 10 T cell receptor beta chains below was sequenced from the same sample in a study of blood T cell repertoires in COVID-19. Clones were sequenced by immunoSEQ multiplex PCR, and TCRdb holds only the in-frame ones, with some missing. Of tens of thousands of clones listed, around 90% are singletons. The source material was peripheral blood. All receptors come from a woman aged 55-69 years with COVID-19, enrolled during active disease.

The J gene is TRBJ1-1, the V gene TRBV5-1; no firm D call. The CDR3 covers 15 residues. Germline V gene sequence: CDR1 SGHRS, CDR2 YFSETQ. Trimming pared 0 bases from V and 4 bases from J, leaving 13 bases between. CDR3 amino acids: CASSLGAFGGTEAFF. Here the CDR3 DNA reads TGCGCCAGCAGCTTGGGCGCTTTCGGCGGCACTGAAGCTTTCTTT.

The chain carries TRBV30 and TRBJ2-5; 7 bases fit TRBD1. V lost 3 bases to trimming and J lost 4 bases; unmatched junction nucleotides: 5. Germline CDR1 GTSNPN, CDR2 SVGIG (reference sequence). This CDR3 spans 13 amino acids. The CDR3: CAWSPQGSETQYF. CDR3 DNA sequence: TGTGCCTGGAGCCCACAGGGGTCAGAGACCCAGTACTTC.

This clone occurred a few times. The chain recombines TRBV19 with TRBJ1-2; a weak D match, TRBD1 (6 bases). The CDR3 has 14 amino acids. Germline-derived CDR1 and CDR2 are LNHDA and SQIVND (reference sequence). The V gene lost 5 bases and the J gene lost 6 bases, with 16 bases spanning the gap. The CDR3 DNA sequence: TGTGCCAGTAGTTTGCTTCAGGGGCAGGATGGCTACACCTTC. As protein: CASSLLQGQDGYTF.

The V call is TRBV27, the J call TRBJ2-3; TRBD2 matches at 9 bases. CDR3 length: 16 residues. CDR1 and CDR2 (germline): MNHEY, SMNVEV (reference sequence). Trimming at V came to 2 bases and at J to 0 bases, leaving 3 bases not matched to a gene. For the CDR3, the DNA is TGTGCCAGCAGTTTAAGCCTAGCGGGGAGCACAGATACGCAGTATTTT. It encodes CASSLSLAGSTDTQYF.

The rearrangement joins TRBV6-5 to TRBJ2-7; no reliable D call. Germline V gene lookup returns CDR1 MNHEY and CDR2 SVGAGI. V lost 8 bases and J 4 bases, leaving 6 bases between the germline ends. This CDR3 has 10 residues. The CDR3 region is CASGRYEQYF. The CDR3 DNA is TGTGCCAGCGGCCGTTACGAGCAGTACTTC.

The chain has TRBV11-2 and TRBJ1-6, with TRBD1 matching 10 bases. In germline, CDR1 is SGHAT, CDR2 FQNNGV. V dropped 1 base and J dropped 11; count of bases not matched to a gene: 14. CDR3 length: 18 amino acids. CDR3 in amino acids: CASSLATSGTGVSAPLHF. The CDR3 DNA reads as TGTGCCAGCAGCTTAGCTACCTCCGGGACAGGGGTTAGTGCACCCCTCCACTTT.

This clone was observed a handful of times. The gene calls are TRBV25-1 and TRBJ1-2; tentative D call: TRBD1 (5 bases). V shed 0 bases and J shed 2 bases, with 10 bases lying between them. CDR3 length equals 15 residues. Germline loops: CDR1 MGHDK, CDR2 SYGVNS. The CDR3 spells CASSEYEQANYGYTF. The CDR3 DNA follows: TGTGCCAGCAGTGAATACGAACAGGCGAACTATGGCTACACCTTC.

CDR3 DNA: TGTGCCAGCAGCTCGAGAGTTTCCGGGACAGGGGGTTACGAGCAGTACTTC. It specifies CASSSRVSGTGGYEQYF. The V call is TRBV7-9, the J call TRBJ2-7; 11 bases line up with TRBD1. Per germline, CDR1 SEHNR and CDR2 FQNEAQ (reference sequence). The ends lost 4 bases at V and 4 bases at J; junction bases unmatched: 12. The CDR3 has 17 residues.

This chain joins TRBV30 and TRBJ2-7, with 8 bases that match TRBD2. CDR1 and CDR2 from the germline V gene are GTSNPN and SVGIG (reference sequence). Trimming cost V 0 bases and J 9 bases; bases outside gene matches: 10. This CDR3 has 14 residues. CDR3 nucleotide sequence: TGTGCCTGGAGTGTACAATCTAGCGGGCCCCCGCAGTACTTC. Protein product: CAWSVQSSGPPQYF.

This rearrangement joins TRBV6-1 to TRBJ1-2; D is perhaps TRBD1 (6 bases). CDR1 and CDR2 (germline): MNHNS, SASEGT. CDR3 length: 16 amino acids. The V and J ends lost 2 bases and 1 base respectively, with 14 bases between them. This CDR3 is CASSEPYRVFNYGYTF. CDR3 sequence (DNA): TGTGCCAGCAGTGAACCTTACAGGGTTTTTAACTATGGCTACACCTTC.